Following are 20 T cell receptor beta chains from one sample sequenced in a study of blood T cell repertoires in COVID-19. TCRdb's table, derived via immunoSEQ multiplex PCR, lists solely in-frame clones and lacks some. The sample has a few hundred thousand clones, approximately 84% seen once. The sequenced sample consisted of PBMCs or T cells enriched from blood (not recorded which). All receptors derive from a man aged 40-50 years who had recovered from COVID-19.

This sequence joins TRBV5-6 and TRBJ1-2; 8 bases align to TRBD1. The CDR3 loop spans 16 amino acids. J gave up 1 base and V 4 bases, and 9 bases lay outside the gene matches. Germline V gives CDR1 SGHDT, CDR2 YYEEEE. In DNA form, the CDR3 reads TGTGCCAGCAGCCCCTCCATACAGGGGGTTAACTATGGCTACACCTTC. Its translation: CASSPSIQGVNYGYTF.

This chain links TRBV12-3 or TRBV12-4 with TRBJ1-5; D gene ambiguous. The CDR3 contains 12 residues. The V end lost 6 bases, the J end lost 2 bases, and 5 bases lay between the germline ends. The CDR3 loop reads CASSYRNQPQHF. CDR3 nucleotides: TGTGCCAGCAGCTATCGCAATCAGCCCCAGCATTTT.

The J gene is TRBJ2-5, the V gene TRBV4-1; tentative D call: TRBD2 (7 bases). Deletions cut 1 base from V and 0 bases from J, with 15 bases between. CDR3 length equals 17 residues. In germline, CDR1 is MGHRA, CDR2 YSYEKL. The CDR3 loop reads CASSQGLRGLYQETQYF. The CDR3 coding sequence is TGCGCCAGCAGCCAAGGCCTCAGGGGACTATACCAAGAGACCCAGTACTTC.

V and J are TRBV2 and TRBJ2-7; the match to TRBD2 covers 10 bases. Germline CDR1 reads SNHLY; CDR2 reads FYNNEI. Trimming at V came to 7 bases and at J to 3 bases, leaving 3 bases not matched to a gene. The CDR3 covers 13 residues. CDR3 in DNA: TGTGCCAGCAAGACTAGCGGGTACTACGAGCAGTACTTC. It translates to CASKTSGYYEQYF.

J is TRBJ1-1 and V is TRBV6-5; 7 bases agree with TRBD1. Trimming at V came to 4 bases and at J to 1 base, leaving 3 bases not matched to a gene. Germline values: CDR1 MNHEY, CDR2 SVGAGI. There are 14 residues in the CDR3. Written as DNA, the CDR3 is TGTGCCAGCAGTTCCGGGACAGAGAACACTGAAGCTTTCTTT. This gives the protein CASSSGTENTEAFF.

This chain links TRBV15 with TRBJ2-6; D unclear. This CDR3 has 12 residues. Trimming shortened V by 8 bases and J by 1 base, and 3 bases separated the two germline ends. In germline, CDR1 is LNHNV, CDR2 YYDKDF (reference sequence). The DNA of the CDR3 is TGTGCCACCGCGTCTGGGGCCAACGTCCTGACTTTC. Amino acids: CATASGANVLTF.

For this clone: Additional DNA sequences in this sample encode the identical CDR3. The chain employs TRBV6-5 and TRBJ1-1; D possibly corresponds to TRBD1 (5 bases). CDR1 is MNHEY and CDR2 is SVGAGI in the germline V gene. The CDR3 spans 14 residues. The germline V and J ends were trimmed by 0 bases and 3 bases, with 8 bases remaining between them. CDR3 nucleotides: TGTGCCAGCAGTTACTCTCGGGGGGACACTGAAGCTTTCTTT. This sequence encodes CASSYSRGDTEAFF.

V is TRBV2 and J is TRBJ2-3, with 12 bases matching TRBD2. This CDR3 comprises 14 residues. Germline V gene lookup returns CDR1 SNHLY and CDR2 FYNNEI. The junction had 4 bases not matched to a gene; V was cut back by 7 bases and J by 5 bases. CDR3 DNA sequence: TGTGCCAGCACATGGACTAGCGGGAAAGATACGCAGTATTTT. Translated, it gives CASTWTSGKDTQYF. Drawing the rest from reference TRBV2 and TRBJ2-3, the complete variable domain is EPEVTQTPSHQVTQMGQEVILRCVPISNHLYFYWYRQILGQKVEFLVSFYNNEISEKSEIFDDQFSVERPDGSNFTLKIRSTKLEDSAMYFCASTWTSGKDTQYFGPGTRLTVL.

The gene calls are TRBV1 and TRBJ2-1; the D call of TRBD2 is as the table states it, not checked on the DNA. TRBV1 is an annotated pseudogene. CDR3 length: 13 amino acids. The CDR3: CTSSRDFDNEQFF. The CDR3 DNA sequence: TGCACCAGCAGCCGGGACTTTGACAATGAGCAGTTCTTC.

The chain uses TRBV7-9 and TRBJ2-7; D might be TRBD1 (5 bases). V lost 5 bases and J 5 bases, leaving 16 bases between the germline ends. The CDR3 spans 14 residues. Germline assignment: CDR1 SEHNR and CDR2 FQNEAQ (reference sequence). This CDR3 is CASSLMGPYDEQYF. In DNA form, the CDR3 reads TGTGCCAGCAGCCTGATGGGGCCCTACGACGAGCAGTACTTC.

The chain couples TRBV28 to TRBJ1-5, with D possibly matching TRBD1 (5 bases). V dropped 3 bases and J dropped 7 bases, with 13 bases sitting between them. This CDR3 is built from 14 residues. Germline-derived CDR1 and CDR2 are MDHEN and SYDVKM. CDR3 sequence (DNA): TGTGCCAGCAGTTTGTCCCAGGAGGGGCAGCCCCAGCATTTT. Protein product: CASSLSQEGQPQHF.

CDR3 amino acids: CASRAGGTSTLGDNEQFF. The CDR3 DNA follows: TGCGCCAGCAGAGCGGGCGGGACCTCCACTCTAGGGGACAATGAGCAGTTCTTC. The chain employs TRBV5-1 and TRBJ2-1, with D perhaps TRBD2 (6 bases). CDR3 length: 18 residues. The V and J ends lost 5 bases and 5 bases respectively, with 26 bases between them. Germline V CDR1 and CDR2: SGHRS, YFSETQ.

The chain carries TRBV10-3 and TRBJ1-1; D uncertain. Looked up from germline, CDR1 is ENHRY and CDR2 is SYGVKD. The ends were cut back, 2 bases at V and 3 bases at J, with 7 bases in the middle. This CDR3 has 13 residues. The CDR3: CAISERGDTEAFF. DNA for the CDR3: TGTGCCATCAGTGAGCGGGGAGACACTGAAGCTTTCTTT.

The V gene is TRBV6-5, the J gene TRBJ2-2, with 11 positions matching TRBD1. Trimming removed 2 bases from V and 5 bases from J; junction bases left unmatched: 4. CDR3 length: 16 amino acids. From germline, CDR1 is MNHEY and CDR2 SVGAGI. The CDR3 protein is CASSYRGQGATGELFF. In DNA, the CDR3 is TGTGCCAGCAGTTACCGCGGACAGGGGGCAACCGGGGAGCTGTTTTTT.

For the CDR3, the DNA is TGTGCCAGCAGCTCCCAAGACAGGGGTTCCTACGAGCAGTACTTC. Its translation is CASSSQDRGSYEQYF. The rearrangement uses TRBV7-8 and TRBJ2-7, with 8 bases fitting TRBD1. Germline trimming cut 4 bases from V and 1 base from J; bases unmatched to any gene: 6. Germline-derived CDR1 and CDR2 are SGHVS and FQNEAQ. The CDR3 sequence is 15 residues long.

V gene TRBV7-9 combines with J gene TRBJ1-2; D is uncertain. V lost 1 base to trimming and J lost 6 bases, with 12 bases between them. The CDR3 runs 14 residues. Germline V gives CDR1 SEHNR, CDR2 FQNEAQ (reference sequence). CDR3 in DNA: TGTGCCAGCAGCTTAGAGCGGAGAACCAATGGCTACACCTTC. Its protein product is CASSLERRTNGYTF.

The chain combines TRBV30 with TRBJ1-1; tentatively, D is TRBD1 (5 bases). V dropped 2 bases and J dropped 10 bases, with 14 bases sitting between them. The length of the CDR3 is 12 residues. In germline, CDR1 is GTSNPN, CDR2 SVGIG (reference sequence). This chain's CDR3 is CAWSSGERGAFF. CDR3 DNA: TGTGCCTGGAGTTCTGGGGAAAGGGGAGCTTTCTTT.

A single count supports this clone. The chain has TRBV2 and TRBJ2-3, with D perhaps TRBD2 (5 bases). The germline gives CDR1 SNHLY, CDR2 FYNNEI. Trimming left V 8 bases short and J 0 bases short, with 12 bases between. This CDR3 is built from 14 residues. The DNA for the CDR3 is TGTGCCAGCGCGGACTCGACTAGCACAGATACGCAGTATTTT. Translating it yields CASADSTSTDTQYF.

This clone was detected only once. The chain combines TRBV3-1 (or the pseudogene TRBV3-2) with TRBJ2-7; D possibly corresponds to TRBD1 (6 bases). The CDR3 spans 12 residues. Trimming took 3 bases from V and 9 from J, leaving 12 bases between them. Germline CDR1 LGHDT, CDR2 YNNKEL (reference sequence). The CDR3 region has the DNA TGTGCCAGCAGCCATTCACAGGGTTGGCAGTACTTC. Translation: CASSHSQGWQYF.

The chain is built from TRBV28 and TRBJ1-1, with D possibly TRBD1 on 6 matching bases. CDR3 length: 16 residues. V gave up 6 bases and J gave up 1 base, with 18 bases separating them. Germline-derived CDR1 and CDR2 are MDHEN and SYDVKM. CDR3 sequence: CASRRAQGLGNTEAFF. CDR3 bases: TGTGCCAGCAGGCGCGCTCAGGGGTTAGGGAACACTGAAGCTTTCTTT.